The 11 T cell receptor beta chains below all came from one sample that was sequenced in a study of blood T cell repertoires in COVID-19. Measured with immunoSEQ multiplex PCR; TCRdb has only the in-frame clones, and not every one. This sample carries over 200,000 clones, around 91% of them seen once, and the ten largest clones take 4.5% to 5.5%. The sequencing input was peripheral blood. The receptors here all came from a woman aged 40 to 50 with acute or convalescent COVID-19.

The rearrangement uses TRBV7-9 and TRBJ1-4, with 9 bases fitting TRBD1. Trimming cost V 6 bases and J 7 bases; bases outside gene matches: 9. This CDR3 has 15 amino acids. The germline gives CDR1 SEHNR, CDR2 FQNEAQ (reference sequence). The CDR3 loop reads CASSFTGGFTEKLFF. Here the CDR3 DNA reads TGTGCCAGCAGTTTCACAGGGGGCTTTACTGAAAAACTGTTTTTT.

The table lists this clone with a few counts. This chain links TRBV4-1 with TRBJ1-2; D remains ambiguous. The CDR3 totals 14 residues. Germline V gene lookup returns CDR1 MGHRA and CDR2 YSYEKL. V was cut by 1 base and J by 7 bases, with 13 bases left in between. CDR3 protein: CASSQGHGEGGYTF. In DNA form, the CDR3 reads TGCGCCAGCAGCCAAGGTCATGGGGAGGGTGGCTACACCTTC.

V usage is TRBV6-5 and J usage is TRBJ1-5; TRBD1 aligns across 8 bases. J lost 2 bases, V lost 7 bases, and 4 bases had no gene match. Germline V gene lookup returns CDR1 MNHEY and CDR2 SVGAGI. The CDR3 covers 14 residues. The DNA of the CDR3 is TGTGCCAGCACCCCGACAGGGGGCAATCAGCCCCAGCATTTT. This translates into CASTPTGGNQPQHF.

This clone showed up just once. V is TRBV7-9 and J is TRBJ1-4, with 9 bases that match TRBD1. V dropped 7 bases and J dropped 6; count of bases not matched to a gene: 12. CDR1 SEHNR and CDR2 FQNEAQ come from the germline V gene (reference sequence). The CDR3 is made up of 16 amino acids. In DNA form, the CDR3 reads TGTGCCAGCACCGATAAAACACGGACAGGGGATGAAAAACTGTTTTTT. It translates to CASTDKTRTGDEKLFF.

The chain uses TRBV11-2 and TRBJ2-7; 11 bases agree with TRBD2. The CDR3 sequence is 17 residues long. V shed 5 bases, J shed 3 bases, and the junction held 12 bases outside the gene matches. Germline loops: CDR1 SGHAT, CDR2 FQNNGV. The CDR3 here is CASSPRPSSGGNYEQYV. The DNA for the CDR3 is TGTGCCAGCAGCCCCAGGCCCTCTAGCGGGGGGAACTACGAGCAGTACGTC.

The CDR3, as DNA: TGTGCCAGCAGTGAAGGTCAGGGGGACAATCAGCCCCAGCATTTT. It yields the protein CASSEGQGDNQPQHF. This sequence joins TRBV6-1 and TRBJ1-5; TRBD1 agrees at 7 bases. CDR3 size: 15 residues. CDR1 is MNHNS and CDR2 is SASEGT in the germline V gene. Trimming removed 1 base from V and 3 bases from J; junction bases left unmatched: 3.

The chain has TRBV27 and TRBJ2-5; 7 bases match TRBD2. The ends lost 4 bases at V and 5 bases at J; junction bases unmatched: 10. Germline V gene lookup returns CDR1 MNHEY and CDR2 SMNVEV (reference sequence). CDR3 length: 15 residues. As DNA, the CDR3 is TGTGCCAGCAGTTCCCCGGCACTAGCGAGGGAGACCCAGTACTTC. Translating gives CASSSPALARETQYF.

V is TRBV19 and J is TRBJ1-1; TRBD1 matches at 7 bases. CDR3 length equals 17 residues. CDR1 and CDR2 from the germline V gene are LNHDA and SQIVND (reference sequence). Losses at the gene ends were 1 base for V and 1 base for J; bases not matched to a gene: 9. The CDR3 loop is CASSIGERGTANTEAFF. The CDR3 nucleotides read TGTGCCAGTAGTATAGGCGAGAGAGGGACAGCGAACACTGAAGCTTTCTTT.

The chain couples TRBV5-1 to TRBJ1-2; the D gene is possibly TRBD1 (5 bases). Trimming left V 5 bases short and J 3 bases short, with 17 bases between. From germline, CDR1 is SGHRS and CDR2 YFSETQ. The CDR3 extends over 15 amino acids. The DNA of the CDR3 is TGCGCCAGCAGAGGAACGGGGCGCGGGGACTATGGCTACACCTTC. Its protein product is CASRGTGRGDYGYTF.

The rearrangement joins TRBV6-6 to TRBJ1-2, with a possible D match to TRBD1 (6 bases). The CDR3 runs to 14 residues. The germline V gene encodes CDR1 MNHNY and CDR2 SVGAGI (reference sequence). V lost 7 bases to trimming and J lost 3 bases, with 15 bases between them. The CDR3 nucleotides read TGTGCCAGCACCCTTCAGGGGACGGACTATGGCTACACCTTC. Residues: CASTLQGTDYGYTF.

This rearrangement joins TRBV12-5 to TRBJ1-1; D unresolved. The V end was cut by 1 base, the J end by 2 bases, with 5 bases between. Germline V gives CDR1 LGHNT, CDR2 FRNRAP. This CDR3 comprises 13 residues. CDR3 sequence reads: CASGLAGNTEAFF. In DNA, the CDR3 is TGTGCTAGTGGTTTGGCAGGTAACACTGAAGCTTTCTTT. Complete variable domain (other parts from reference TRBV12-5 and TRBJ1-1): DARVTQTPRHKVTEMGQEVTMRCQPILGHNTVFWYRQTMMQGLELLAYFRNRAPLDDSGMPKDRFSAEMPDATLATLKIQPSEPRDSAVYFCASGLAGNTEAFFGQGTRLTVV.